This TCR beta chain comes out of a study of cytomegalovirus exposure and HLA in healthy donors. Germline V gene sequence: CDR1 MGHRA, CDR2 YSYEKL. The J segment lost 3 bases and the V segment lost 1 base, leaving 3 bases of the junction unmatched. CDR3 size: 15 residues. Assay: immunoSEQ multiplex PCR; the TCRdb copy retains only in-frame clones and omits some. The sample lists over 55,000 clones, 90% to 97% seen once, with around 0.9% in the top ten. Sequenced: PBMCs. This TCR was sampled from a man aged 18-30 years in good health and CMV-seronegative. The chain employs TRBV4-1 and TRBJ2-7, with 10 bases aligning to TRBD2. This chain's CDR3 is CASSQGRLAGYEQYF. The CDR3 DNA follows: TGCGCCAGCAGCCAAGGTCGACTAGCGGGCTACGAGCAGTACTTC.